The sequence of this T cell receptor (beta chain) was determined in a study of radiotherapy plus CTLA-4 blockade in lung cancer. Study findings and constraints: Among blood TCR repertoires after radiotherapy plus ipilimumab, tumor-derived clones expanded.

CTLA-4 blockade with ipilimumab, together with focal radiation, was given to patients with chemo-refractory metastatic non-small-cell lung cancer. As to this clone: What it binds is not known.

The germline V gene has CDR1 MDHEN and CDR2 SYDVKM. V was pared by 7 bases and J by 0 bases, with 12 bases between. This CDR3 contains 14 residues. Sequencing was performed with immunoSEQ multiplex PCR; in TCRdb, only in-frame clones are kept and a portion is missing. The table lists tens of thousands of clones, around 83% of them singletons. V is TRBV28 and J is TRBJ1-1; maybe TRBD1 (5 bases). The sequencing here drew on peripheral blood, taken from a patient treated with radiotherapy plus ipilimumab. The source is a human donor with non-small cell lung cancer who had stable disease on radiotherapy plus ipilimumab. CDR3 DNA: TGTGCCAGCACCCCTCCGACAGTGAACACTGAAGCTTTCTTT. This codes for CASTPPTVNTEAFF.